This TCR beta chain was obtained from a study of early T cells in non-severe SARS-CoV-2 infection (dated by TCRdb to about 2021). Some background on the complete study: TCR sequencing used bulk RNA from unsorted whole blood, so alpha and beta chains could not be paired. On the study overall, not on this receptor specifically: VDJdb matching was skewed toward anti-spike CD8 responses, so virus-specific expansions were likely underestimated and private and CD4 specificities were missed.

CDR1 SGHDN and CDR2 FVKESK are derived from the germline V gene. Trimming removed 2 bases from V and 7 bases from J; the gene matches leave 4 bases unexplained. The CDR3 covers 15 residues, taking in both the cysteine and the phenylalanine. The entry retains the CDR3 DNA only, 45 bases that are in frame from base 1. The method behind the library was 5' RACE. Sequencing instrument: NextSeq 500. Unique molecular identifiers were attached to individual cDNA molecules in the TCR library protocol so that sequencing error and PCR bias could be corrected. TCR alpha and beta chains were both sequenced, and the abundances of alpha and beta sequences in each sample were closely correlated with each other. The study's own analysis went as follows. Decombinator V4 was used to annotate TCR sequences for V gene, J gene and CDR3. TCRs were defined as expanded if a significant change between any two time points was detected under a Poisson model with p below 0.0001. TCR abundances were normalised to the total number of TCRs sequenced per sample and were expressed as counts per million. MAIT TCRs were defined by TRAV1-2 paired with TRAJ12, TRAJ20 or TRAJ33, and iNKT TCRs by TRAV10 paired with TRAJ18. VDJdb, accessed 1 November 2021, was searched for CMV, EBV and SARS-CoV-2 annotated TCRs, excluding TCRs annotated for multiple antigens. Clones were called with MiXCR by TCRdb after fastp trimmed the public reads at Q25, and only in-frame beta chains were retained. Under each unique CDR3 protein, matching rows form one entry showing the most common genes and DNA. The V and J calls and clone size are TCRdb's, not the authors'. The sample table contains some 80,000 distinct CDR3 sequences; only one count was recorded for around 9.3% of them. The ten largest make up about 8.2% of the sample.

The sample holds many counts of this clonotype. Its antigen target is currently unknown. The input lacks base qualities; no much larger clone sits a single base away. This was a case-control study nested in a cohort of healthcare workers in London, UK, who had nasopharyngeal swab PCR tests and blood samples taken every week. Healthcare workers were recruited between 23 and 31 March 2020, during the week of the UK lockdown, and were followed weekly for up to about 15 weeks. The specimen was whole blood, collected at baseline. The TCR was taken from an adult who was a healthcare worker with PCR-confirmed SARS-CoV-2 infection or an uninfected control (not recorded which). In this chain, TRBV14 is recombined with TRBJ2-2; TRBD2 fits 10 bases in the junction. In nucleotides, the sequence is TGTGCCAGCAGCCAAAGGGCTAGCGGGAGCGGGGAGCTGTTTTTT. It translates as CASSQRASGSGELFF.